This T cell receptor beta chain came from a study of T cell responses to AZD1222 COVID-19 vaccine (dated by TCRdb to about 2021). About the study as a whole: A total of about 250 trial participants underwent TCR sequencing, of whom nearly 210 had received two doses of AZD1222 and about 25 had received two doses of the MenACWY control vaccine. Enrollment into the trials was organized by age into subgroups of 18-55, 56-69 and 70-plus years, and those subgroups contained roughly 150, 30 and 60 TCR-sequenced participants, respectively. Overall study results and their limits: Because no day 14 peak-response samples were available, repertoires were characterized only after the peak T cell response. Most participants were white British and females outnumbered males, and the authors suggested that clonal diversity may have been underestimated. Spike-specific TCR breadth and depth rose significantly after two AZD1222 doses compared with day 0 and with MenACWY recipients. In the small 56-69-year group, the increase in depth fell short of significance, most likely because of low power. Epitopes outside the regions mutated in the B.1.351 and B.1.1.7 variants were reportedly recognized by nearly half of the unique spike-specific TCRs. CD4 TCRs associated with the vaccine covered the entire spike protein, and the dominant responses were in regions 160-218 and 743-854. Conclusions about previously exposed vaccinees are limited because only five to seven AZD1222 recipients were SARS-CoV-2 seropositive at baseline.

The CDR3 goes from the cysteine to the phenylalanine over 14 residues. Here the CDR3 DNA is all that survives: 42 bases in frame from base 1. The germline V gene encodes CDR1 DFQATT and CDR2 SNEGSKA (reference sequence). V and J are truncated by 6 bases and 7 bases respectively, leaving an intervening sequence of 21 bases. In the case of this clone: Which antigen it targets is not known. No base-level quality is on record; no much larger clone is a single base apart.

According to the study, the label for this sample's time point signals: about 28 days (+/-7) after the second vaccine dose. Because spike-specific TCR depth and breadth did not differ between the two schedules, AZD1222 recipients who got a second dose at roughly 4 weeks were pooled with those who got a second dose at roughly 12 weeks. Vaccinee samples came from UK trials COV001 and COV002, including a single-blind randomized controlled phase 2/3 trial of AZD1222 (ChAdOx1 nCoV-19) in healthy adults. Trial participant PBMC samples were collected at day 0 and day 28 after the second dose for TCRbeta chain sequencing. The CDR3 regions of human TCRbeta chains were analyzed by immunosequencing. The paper's data handling went like this. TCRs in the repertoires were matched against a reference library of SARS-CoV-2-specific TCRs that had been generated with the MIRA antigen-specificity platform. Breadth was defined as the fraction of unique TCRs that were SARS-CoV-2-associated. Depth was defined as the fraction of total T cells that were SARS-CoV-2-associated. Using the MIRA data, each spike-specific TCR was assigned both to the spike region to which the TCR was reactive and to a CD4 or CD8 class. Log10-transformed breadth and depth values were compared by one-way ANOVA with Sidak's multiple comparisons tests. TCRdb holds this immuneACCESS table with in-frame rearrangements only. Some clones are missing; in checked studies, unresolved V genes explain under half, and the rest has no known cause. V and J calls and clone size are given by that table; D and trimming were obtained from the DNA. The sample table contains about 140,000 clones; only one count was recorded for about 92% of them. The ten largest account for about 5.9% of the sample.

The sequencing used peripheral blood, collected 28 days after the second AZD1222 dose. The TCR sequence derives from an adult who received the AZD1222 COVID-19 vaccine. The chain joins TRBV20-1 to TRBJ1-2; TRBD1 could be the D gene, as 6 bases match. The CDR3 reads CSASLVGAFSGYTF. The nucleotides read TGCAGTGCGAGTTTGGTGGGGGCATTTTCTGGCTACACCTTC.